This T cell receptor beta chain was identified during a study of blood T cell repertoires in COVID-19. Only in-frame clones appear in the TCRdb table, and some are missing; sequencing was by immunoSEQ multiplex PCR. Of more than 100,000 clones in the sample, roughly 87% were seen once. The CDR3 has 13 residues. V trimming: 6 bases; J trimming: 6 bases; junction bases outside the gene matches: 5. CDR1 MNHEY and CDR2 SVGAGI come from the germline V gene. This chain connects TRBV6-5 to TRBJ2-7; 10 bases are a match to TRBD2. This sequence originates from a human donor in a cohort sampled during active COVID-19. Sequences were obtained from peripheral blood. The CDR3 protein is CASRASGGREQYF. As DNA, the CDR3 is TGTGCCAGCAGGGCTAGCGGGGGACGCGAGCAGTACTTC.